This TCR beta chain was captured by sequencing in a study of blood T cell repertoires in COVID-19. As for the study in general: There were acute and convalescent COVID-19 samples, and they came from the United States, Italy and Spain. PBMCs, B-cell-depleted T cells, or T cells were the source of the cDNA or gDNA that made up the material.

All enrollees were roughly 18 to 95 years old and from 20 to 30 US areas. In the original processing: It was from reference gene primer amplification that nucleated cell counts were estimated. TCRdb's table, derived via immunoSEQ multiplex PCR, lists solely in-frame clones and lacks some. The DNA gave D and trimming, while V, J and clone size come from that table. The sample contains a few hundred thousand clones, around 85% of which appear only once. Germline V lookup: CDR1 SNHLY, CDR2 FYNNEI. Trimming at V came to 7 bases and at J to 6 bases, leaving 12 bases not matched to a gene. The CDR3 extends over 15 amino acids.

V usage is TRBV2 and J usage is TRBJ1-1; TRBD1 matches 9 bases. The sequence was obtained from a man aged 25-45 years who had recovered from COVID-19. The material sequenced was PBMCs or T cells enriched from blood (not recorded which). The CDR3 loop is CASNQNPRTGAEAFF. CDR3 in DNA: TGTGCCAGCAATCAAAACCCTAGGACAGGGGCTGAAGCTTTCTTT.